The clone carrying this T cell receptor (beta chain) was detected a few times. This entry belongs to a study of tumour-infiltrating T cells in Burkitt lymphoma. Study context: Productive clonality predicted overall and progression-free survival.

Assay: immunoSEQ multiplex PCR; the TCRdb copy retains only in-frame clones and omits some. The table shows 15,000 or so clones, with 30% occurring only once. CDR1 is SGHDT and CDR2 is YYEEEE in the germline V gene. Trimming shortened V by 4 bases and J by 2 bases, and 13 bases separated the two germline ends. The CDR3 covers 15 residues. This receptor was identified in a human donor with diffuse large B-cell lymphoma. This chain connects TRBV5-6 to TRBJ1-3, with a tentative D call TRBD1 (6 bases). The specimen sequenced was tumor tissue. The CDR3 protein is CASSVGGAPGNTIYF. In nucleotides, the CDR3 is TGTGCCAGCAGCGTGGGGGGGGCGCCTGGAAACACCATATATTTT.